A single sample gave rise to the 30 T cell receptor beta chains below, sequenced in a study of beta chain features in type 1 diabetes. Study-level points and caveats: For Type 1 diabetes patients, all four CD4+ subsets carried TCRB CDR3s that were moderately but significantly shorter.

What these receptors recognize is not known. The study reverse transcribed the entire isolated RNA, so it sequenced expressed TCRB transcripts. The data were produced by immunoSEQ multiplex PCR, yet TCRdb's version contains in-frame clones alone and is incomplete. The sample shows around 130,000 clones, 15% to 20% of them seen only once. Sequencing was carried out using central memory CD4+ T cells from blood. The source of these receptors is a man younger than 40 with type 1 diabetes.

This rearrangement joins TRBV7-2 to TRBJ2-7; 7 bases align to TRBD1. The V gene's germline CDR1 is SGHTA and CDR2 FQGNSA. This CDR3 comprises 14 residues. The trim removed 5 bases at V and 4 bases at J, leaving 8 bases unmatched. The CDR3 region has the DNA TGTGCCAGCAGCCCAGGGGGACCGAAATACGAGCAGTACTTC. As protein: CASSPGGPKYEQYF.

This clone has only a few counts. A far larger clone differs by one base, so this is likely a read error. This same CDR3 is encoded by further DNA sequences in the sample. This chain connects TRBV29-1 to TRBJ1-1; 10 bases agree with TRBD1. The CDR3 totals 12 residues. The germline gives CDR1 SQVTM, CDR2 ANQGSEA. The CDR3 loop is CRARTGGTEAFF. The CDR3 coding sequence is TGCAGAGCACGGACAGGGGGCACTGAAGCTTTCTTT.

A few counts support this clone. The V gene is TRBV15, the J gene TRBJ1-4, with D unclear. The germline V and J ends were trimmed by 2 bases and 4 bases, with 5 bases remaining between them. CDR3 size: 13 residues. The germline V gene encodes CDR1 LNHNV and CDR2 YYDKDF (reference sequence). The CDR3 DNA reads TGTGCCACCAGCAGACAGGTTAATGAAAAACTGTTTTTT. Protein: CATSRQVNEKLFF. Full variable domain (rest looked up from reference TRBV15 and TRBJ1-4): DAMVIQNPRYQVTQFGKPVTLSCSQTLNHNVMYWYQQKSSQAPKLLFHYYDKDFNNEADTPDNFQSRRPNTSFCFLDIRSPGLGDTAMYLCATSRQVNEKLFFGSGTQLSVL.

This clone was detected a few times. The rearrangement uses TRBV4-3 and TRBJ2-7; 8 nucleotides agree with TRBD1. Looked up from germline, CDR1 is LGHNA and CDR2 is YSLEER. This CDR3 is built from 16 residues. The junction had 4 bases not matched to a gene; V was cut back by 0 bases and J by 0 bases. In DNA, the CDR3 is TGCGCCAGCAGCCAAGAGGTGCAGGGGGCCTCCTACGAGCAGTACTTC. Protein sequence: CASSQEVQGASYEQYF.

The CDR3 loop is CASSSEGGQETQYF. CDR3 nucleotide sequence: TGTGCCAGCAGTTCTGAGGGGGGCCAAGAGACCCAGTACTTC. The chain carries TRBV6-6 and TRBJ2-5; D possibly uses TRBD1 or TRBD2 (6 bases each). There are 14 residues in the CDR3. V gave up 4 bases and J gave up 1 base, with 10 bases separating them. CDR1 and CDR2 (germline): MNHNY, SVGAGI (reference sequence).

This clone turned up a few times. The chain carries TRBV15 and TRBJ2-1; D uncertain. This CDR3 contains 10 residues. V was shortened by 10 bases and J by 4 bases, with 5 bases between the two germline ends. Germline V lookup: CDR1 LNHNV, CDR2 YYDKDF (reference sequence). In DNA form, the CDR3 reads TGTGCCAAGGCATACAATGAGCAGTTCTTC. Translation gives CAKAYNEQFF.

This clone was observed a handful of times. V gene TRBV11-1 combines with J gene TRBJ2-1; no definite D call. V was trimmed by 5 bases and J by 4 bases, leaving 6 bases between them. CDR3 length: 12 amino acids. From germline, CDR1 is SGHAT and CDR2 FQDESV (reference sequence). In nucleotides, the CDR3 is TGTGCCAGCAGCGCCTTATACAATGAGCAGTTCTTC. Translated, it gives CASSALYNEQFF.

This clone has more than one count but fewer than ten. The CDR3 coding sequence is TGTGCCATCAGTGAGTCGACTGATACGCAGTATTTT. This codes for CAISESTDTQYF. The V and J genes are TRBV10-3 and TRBJ2-3; D gene uncertain. Deletions cut 0 bases from V and 6 bases from J, with 4 bases between. The germline CDR1 and CDR2 sequences are ENHRY and SYGVKD. The CDR3 length is 12 residues.

This clone was found many times. This CDR3 reads CASSDSRVYYGYTF. DNA for the CDR3: TGTGCCAGCAGTGATTCCAGGGTGTACTATGGCTACACCTTC. The chain joins TRBV2 to TRBJ1-2, with TRBD1 as a possible D gene (5 bases). Germline CDR1 is SNHLY and CDR2 is FYNNEI. The CDR3 runs 14 residues. Between the trimmed V and J ends, which lost 3 bases and 3 bases, there was a span of 11 bases.

The chain joins TRBV5-8 to TRBJ2-7; D may be TRBD1 or TRBD2 (6 bases each). CDR3 size: 16 residues. Germline-derived CDR1 and CDR2 are SGHTS and YDEGEE. Trimming cost V 6 bases and J 3 bases, with 22 bases left between them. CDR3 nucleotides: TGTGCCAGCACCCCGGGTTTAGGGGGGTACGTCTACGAGCAGTACTTC. It is translated as CASTPGLGGYVYEQYF.

The table lists this clone with many counts. The rearrangement links TRBV7-9 to TRBJ1-4; no firm D call. This CDR3 has 15 amino acids. V shed 8 bases and J shed 0 bases, with 13 bases lying between them. CDR1 and CDR2 from the germline V gene are SEHNR and FQNEAQ (reference sequence). CDR3 bases: TGTGCCAGCCGTGGGAGAGTTGCAACTAATGAAAAACTGTTTTTT. Its protein is CASRGRVATNEKLFF.

The V gene is TRBV27, the J gene TRBJ1-5; D is perhaps TRBD1 (6 bases). There are 16 residues in the CDR3. V was pared by 6 bases and J by 3 bases, with 18 bases between. Germline CDR1 reads MNHEY; CDR2 reads SMNVEV (reference sequence). The CDR3: CASRDSSRRINQPQHF. CDR3 DNA: TGTGCCAGCAGGGACAGCAGTCGAAGAATCAATCAGCCCCAGCATTTT.

The table lists this clone with many counts. The genes are TRBV9 and TRBJ2-5; the match to TRBD2 covers 7 bases. There are 14 residues in the CDR3. Germline V CDR1 and CDR2: SGDLS, YYNGEE. Trimming took 3 bases from V and 0 from J; bases not matched to a gene: 2. Written as DNA, the CDR3 is TGTGCCAGCAGCGCTAGCGGTTACCAAGAGACCCAGTACTTC. This sequence encodes CASSASGYQETQYF.

Here the CDR3 DNA reads TGTGCCAGCAGCCTGGGGCAGCAAAATCAGCCCCAGCATTTT. Translated: CASSLGQQNQPQHF. The chain links TRBV5-6 to TRBJ1-5; weak D call: TRBD1 (5 bases). The V end lost 4 bases, the J end lost 4 bases, and 12 bases lay between the germline ends. Germline CDR1 and CDR2: SGHDT and YYEEEE. The CDR3 sequence is 14 residues long.

This clone appeared a few times. CDR3: CASSLGAGTASSYEQYF. Here the CDR3 DNA reads TGTGCCAGCAGCTTAGGTGCCGGGACAGCCTCCTCCTACGAGCAGTACTTC. The rearrangement links TRBV7-2 to TRBJ2-7, with 7 bases fitting TRBD1. Germline values: CDR1 SGHTA, CDR2 FQGNSA. This CDR3 contains 17 residues. With V trimmed by 1 base and J by 0 bases, 9 bases remained unmatched.

Of note for this clone: A read error is possible here, since a much larger clone lies one base away. This chain uses TRBV19 with TRBJ2-6; possibly TRBD1 or TRBD2 for D (5 bases each). V lost 6 bases, J lost 2 bases, and 17 bases lay in between. Germline values: CDR1 LNHDA, CDR2 SQIVND (reference sequence). The CDR3 is 17 amino acids. The chain's CDR3 is CASRRGRDGAGANVLTF. CDR3 DNA: TGTGCCAGTAGGAGAGGCAGGGACGGCGCTGGGGCCAACGTCCTGACTTTC.

This clone was counted only a few times. The rearrangement links TRBV4-3 to TRBJ1-2; 9 bases fit TRBD1. The CDR3 runs to 16 residues. After removal of 3 bases from V and 5 bases from J, the junction contained 10 bases not matched to a gene. CDR1 is LGHNA and CDR2 is YSLEER in the germline V gene. The CDR3 coding sequence is TGCGCCAGCAGCCACACTACCAAAGGACAGGGGTATGGCTACACCTTC. Amino acid sequence: CASSHTTKGQGYGYTF.

The chain employs TRBV2 and TRBJ1-4; possibly TRBD1 for D (6 bases). Germline values: CDR1 SNHLY, CDR2 FYNNEI. There are 12 residues in the CDR3. V lost 7 bases and J lost 7, with 10 bases in between. CDR3 amino acids: CASTTGAEKLFF. The CDR3, as DNA: TGTGCCAGCACTACGGGGGCTGAAAAACTGTTTTTT.

J is TRBJ1-1 and V is TRBV6-1; no reliable D call. The CDR3 length is 15 residues. Looked up from germline, CDR1 is MNHNS and CDR2 is SASEGT. The V end was cut by 4 bases, the J end by 3 bases, with 15 bases between. The CDR3 nucleotides read TGTGCCAGCAGTGGGAGACTAGGCTGGGACACTGAAGCTTTCTTT. It is translated as CASSGRLGWDTEAFF.

This clone was seen only a few times. The rearrangement links TRBV30 to TRBJ2-3, with 15 bases aligning to TRBD2. The CDR3 consists of 14 residues. Unmatched junction bases numbered 6, after V lost 3 bases and J lost 11 bases. Germline V lookup: CDR1 GTSNPN, CDR2 SVGIG (reference sequence). The CDR3 reads CAWSPGLAGGEQYF. CDR3 nucleotides: TGTGCCTGGAGCCCGGGACTAGCGGGGGGAGAGCAGTATTTT.

V gene TRBV7-6 combines with J gene TRBJ1-1; D ambiguous. Trimming left V 1 base short and J 0 bases short, with 12 bases between. There are 16 residues in the CDR3. The germline V gene encodes CDR1 SGHVS and CDR2 FNYEAQ. The CDR3 DNA sequence: TGTGCCAGCAGCTTAGGTACGCAGTATATGAACACTGAAGCTTTCTTT. Translation gives CASSLGTQYMNTEAFF.

The J gene is TRBJ1-2, the V gene TRBV14, with D hard to call. Germline V lookup: CDR1 SGHDN, CDR2 FVKESK. The CDR3 contains 13 residues. V lost 0 bases and J lost 5, with 7 bases in between. The CDR3 nucleotides are TGTGCCAGCAGCCAAGATGTAAAATATGGCTACACCTTC. It encodes CASSQDVKYGYTF.

This clone was seen a few times. The genes are TRBV18 and TRBJ2-1; 16 bases align to TRBD2. CDR1 and CDR2 from the germline V gene are KGHSH and LQKENI. The CDR3 has 16 amino acids. After removal of 3 bases from V and 12 bases from J, the junction contained 8 bases not matched to a gene. CDR3 sequence: CASSPPGLAGGLGQFF. CDR3 DNA: TGTGCCAGCTCACCCCCGGGACTAGCGGGGGGGCTTGGGCAGTTCTTC. The full variable domain, rest sourced from reference TRBV18 and TRBJ2-1, is NAGVMQNPRHLVRRRGQEARLRCSPMKGHSHVYWYRQLPEEGLKFMVYLQKENIIDESGMPKERFSAEFPKEGPSILRIQQVVRGDSAAYFCASSPPGLAGGLGQFFGPGTRLTVL.

This clone was counted only a few times. CDR3 loop: CASSLARVWVNEQFF. CDR3 nucleotides: TGTGCCAGCAGCTTAGCCCGGGTTTGGGTCAATGAGCAGTTCTTC. This sequence joins TRBV7-8 and TRBJ2-1; D not resolved. Germline V gives CDR1 SGHVS, CDR2 FQNEAQ. The ends were cut back, 0 bases at V and 6 bases at J, with 12 bases in the middle. The CDR3 runs to 15 residues.

This clone was counted only a few times. The V and J genes are TRBV18 and TRBJ1-1; unclear D gene. This CDR3 has 12 residues. V was cut by 5 bases and J by 4 bases, with 8 bases left in between. Germline V CDR1 and CDR2: KGHSH, LQKENI. CDR3 nucleotides: TGTGCCAGCTCAGAGCTCAGCACTGAAGCTTTCTTT. Protein: CASSELSTEAFF. The entire variable domain, with the rest obtained from reference TRBV18 and TRBJ1-1, is as follows: NAGVMQNPRHLVRRRGQEARLRCSPMKGHSHVYWYRQLPEEGLKFMVYLQKENIIDESGMPKERFSAEFPKEGPSILRIQQVVRGDSAAYFCASSELSTEAFFGQGTRLTVV.

This clone was counted ten times or more. The chain uses TRBV25-1 and TRBJ2-3; D not certain. The CDR3 extends over 15 amino acids. The V gene's germline CDR1 is MGHDK and CDR2 SYGVNS. The V end was cut by 4 bases, the J end by 4 bases, with 15 bases between. Here the CDR3 reads CASSGDFAAADTQYF. The CDR3 coding sequence is TGTGCCAGCAGTGGTGACTTCGCGGCCGCAGATACGCAGTATTTT.

This clone was recorded a few times. This chain links TRBV11-2 with TRBJ2-1, with D tentatively TRBD1 or TRBD2 (5 bases each). CDR1 and CDR2 (germline): SGHAT, FQNNGV. The CDR3 has 13 amino acids. V was clipped by 1 base and J by 7 bases, with 8 bases between them. In nucleotides, the CDR3 is TGTGCCAGCAGCTTAGGGGACGGGAATGAGCAGTTCTTC. This encodes CASSLGDGNEQFF.

V and J are TRBV7-9 and TRBJ2-3, with D perhaps matching TRBD2 (6 bases). With 4 bases removed from V and 4 bases from J, the gap between germline ends came to 15 bases. CDR1 SEHNR and CDR2 FQNEAQ come from the germline V gene (reference sequence). The CDR3 has 15 residues. The CDR3 is CASSSRREASDTQYF. The CDR3 bases are TGTGCCAGCAGCTCTAGGCGGGAAGCATCAGATACGCAGTATTTT.

This clone was detected only a few times. In nucleotides, the CDR3 is TGTGCCAGCAGCTTGGAACAGCGAAGCACAGATACGCAGTATTTT. This codes for CASSLEQRSTDTQYF. This chain joins TRBV5-6 and TRBJ2-3; D gene unclear. Germline-derived CDR1 and CDR2 are SGHDT and YYEEEE. The germline V and J ends were trimmed by 0 bases and 0 bases, with 8 bases remaining between them. The CDR3 has 15 residues.

This rearrangement joins TRBV4-2 to TRBJ2-5; 8 bases line up with TRBD1. After removal of 3 bases from V and 5 bases from J, the junction contained 2 bases not matched to a gene. The V gene's germline CDR1 is LGHNA and CDR2 YNFKEQ. The CDR3 length is 13 residues. CDR3 region: CASSQGQEETQYF. In DNA, the CDR3 is TGTGCCAGCAGCCAGGGACAGGAGGAGACCCAGTACTTC.